This record concerns one TCR beta chain sequence. This CDR3 is 14 amino acids long. Germline assignment: CDR1 LGHDT and CDR2 YNNKEL (reference sequence). The V end lost 4 bases, the J end lost 4 bases, and 10 bases lay between the germline ends. The data stem from a study of blood T cell repertoires in COVID-19. The method was immunoSEQ multiplex PCR; TCRdb's version includes in-frame clones alone and lacks a portion of them. The table includes some 120,000 clones, roughly four fifths detected once. The TCR comes from a human donor in a cohort sampled during active COVID-19. The chain recombines TRBV3-1 (or the pseudogene TRBV3-2) with TRBJ1-4; D perhaps matches TRBD1 (5 bases). Sequences were obtained from peripheral blood. The CDR3 bases are TGTGCCAGCAGCCCAGGCGGGGGTAATGAAAAACTGTTTTTT. Translated, it gives CASSPGGGNEKLFF.